Below, one TCR beta chain is given with its context. This sample is drawn from a study of CD8+ T cells in alopecia areata. Described treatment: oral pan-JAK inhibitor, 5-10 mg twice daily. Extraction and reverse transcription of RNA yielded cDNA as the sequencing template. Using immunoSEQ multiplex PCR, the repertoire was profiled, and TCRdb retains in-frame clones only, with some absent. The sample lists around 200,000 clones, under 60% occurring once. This TCR was recovered from a human donor with alopecia areata. The sequences come from CD8+ T cells sorted from blood, collected at week 24, from a patient treated with tofacitinib.

The CDR3 DNA follows: TGTGCCAGCAGCTCCCAAACACGAGAAGCTTTCTTT. Residues: CASSSQTREAFF. The J gene is TRBJ1-1, the V gene TRBV13; D is uncertain. CDR1 PRHDT and CDR2 FYEKMQ come from the germline V gene (reference sequence). V was shortened by 4 bases and J by 8 bases, with 11 bases between the two germline ends. CDR3 length equals 12 residues.